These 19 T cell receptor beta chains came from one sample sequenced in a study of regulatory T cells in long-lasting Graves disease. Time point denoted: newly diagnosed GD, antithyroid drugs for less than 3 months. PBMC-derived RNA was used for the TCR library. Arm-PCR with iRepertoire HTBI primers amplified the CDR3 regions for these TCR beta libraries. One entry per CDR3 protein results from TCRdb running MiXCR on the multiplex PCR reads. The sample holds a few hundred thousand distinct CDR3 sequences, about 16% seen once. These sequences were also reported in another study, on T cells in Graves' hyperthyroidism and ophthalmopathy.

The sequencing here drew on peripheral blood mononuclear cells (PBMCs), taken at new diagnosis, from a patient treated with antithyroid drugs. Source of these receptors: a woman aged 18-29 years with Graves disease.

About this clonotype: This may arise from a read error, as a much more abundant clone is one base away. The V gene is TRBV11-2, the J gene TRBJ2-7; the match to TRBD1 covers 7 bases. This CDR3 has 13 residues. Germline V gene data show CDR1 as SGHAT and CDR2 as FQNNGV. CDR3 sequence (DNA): TGTGCCAGCAGCCAGGACAGGTCTCACGAGCAGTGCTTC. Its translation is CASSQDRSHEQCF. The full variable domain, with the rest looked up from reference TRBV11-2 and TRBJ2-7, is EAGVAQSPRYKIIEKRQSVAFWCNPISGHATLYWYQQILGQGPKLLIQFQNNGVVDDSQLPKDRFSAERLKGVDSTLKIQPAKLEDSAVYLCASSQDRSHEQCFGPGTRLTVT.

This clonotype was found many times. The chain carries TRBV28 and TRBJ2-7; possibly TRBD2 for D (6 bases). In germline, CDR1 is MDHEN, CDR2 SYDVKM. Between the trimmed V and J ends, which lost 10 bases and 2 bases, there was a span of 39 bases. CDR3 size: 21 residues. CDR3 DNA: TGTGCCACCATCGGATTCGGGGGAGGTAGTCGGGAAGGGACCTTGACCTACGAGCAGTACTTC. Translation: CATIGFGGGSREGTLTYEQYF.

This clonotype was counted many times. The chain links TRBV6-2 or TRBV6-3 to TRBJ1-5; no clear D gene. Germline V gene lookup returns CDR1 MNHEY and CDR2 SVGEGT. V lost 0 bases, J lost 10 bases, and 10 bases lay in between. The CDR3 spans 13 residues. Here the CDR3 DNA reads TGTGCCAGCAGTTACTCAGCACGGAACCCCCAGCATTTT. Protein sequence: CASSYSARNPQHF.

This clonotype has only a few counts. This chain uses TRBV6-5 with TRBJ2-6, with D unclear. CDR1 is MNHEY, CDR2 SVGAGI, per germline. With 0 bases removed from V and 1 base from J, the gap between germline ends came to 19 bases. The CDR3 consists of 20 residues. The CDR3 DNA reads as TGTGCCAGCAGTTACTCTTCCGGCAGCTCCATTTGGTCTGGGGCCAACGTCCTGACTTTC. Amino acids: CASSYSSGSSIWSGANVLTF.

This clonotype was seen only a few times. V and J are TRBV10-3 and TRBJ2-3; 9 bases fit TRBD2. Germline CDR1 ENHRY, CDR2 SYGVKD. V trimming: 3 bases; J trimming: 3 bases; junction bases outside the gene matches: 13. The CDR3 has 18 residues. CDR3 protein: CAISDRFGGGAGTDTQYF. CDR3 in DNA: TGTGCCATCAGTGATAGATTTGGCGGGGGGGCAGGTACAGATACGCAGTATTTT.

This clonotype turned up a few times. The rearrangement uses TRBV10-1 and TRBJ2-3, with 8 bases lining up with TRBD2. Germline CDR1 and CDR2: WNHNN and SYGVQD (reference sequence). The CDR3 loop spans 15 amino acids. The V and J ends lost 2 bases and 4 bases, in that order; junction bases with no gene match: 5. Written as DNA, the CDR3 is TGCGCCAGCAGTGAGCACGGGAGGGCCGCAGATACGCAGTATTTT. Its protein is CASSEHGRAADTQYF.

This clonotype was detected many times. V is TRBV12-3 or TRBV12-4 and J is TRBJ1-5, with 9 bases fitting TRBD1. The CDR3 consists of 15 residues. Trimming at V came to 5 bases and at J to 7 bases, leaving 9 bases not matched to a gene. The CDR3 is CASSLTGTGWQPQHF. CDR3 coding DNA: TGTGCCAGCAGTCTAACTGGGACAGGGTGGCAGCCCCAGCATTTT.

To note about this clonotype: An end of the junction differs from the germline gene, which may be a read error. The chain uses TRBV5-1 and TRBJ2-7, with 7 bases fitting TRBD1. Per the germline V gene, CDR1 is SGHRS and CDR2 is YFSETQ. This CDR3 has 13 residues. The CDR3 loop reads CASSLGDRDEQYF. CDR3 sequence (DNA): TGTGCCAGCAGCTTAGGCGACAGGGACGAGCAGTACTTC. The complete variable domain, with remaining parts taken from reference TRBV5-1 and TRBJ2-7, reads KAGVTQTPRYLIKTRGQQVTLSCSPISGHRSVSWYQQTPGQGLQFLFEYFSETQRNKGNFPGRFSGRQFSNSRSEMNVSTLELGDSALYLCASSLGDRDEQYFGPGTRLTVT.

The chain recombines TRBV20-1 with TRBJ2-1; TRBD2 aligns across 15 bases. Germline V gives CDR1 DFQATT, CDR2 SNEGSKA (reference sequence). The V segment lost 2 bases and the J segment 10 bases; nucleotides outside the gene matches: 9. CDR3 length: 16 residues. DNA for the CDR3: TGCAGTGCTAGACCTTCCCCCGGGACTAGCGGGAGGGAGCAGTTCTTC. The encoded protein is CSARPSPGTSGREQFF.

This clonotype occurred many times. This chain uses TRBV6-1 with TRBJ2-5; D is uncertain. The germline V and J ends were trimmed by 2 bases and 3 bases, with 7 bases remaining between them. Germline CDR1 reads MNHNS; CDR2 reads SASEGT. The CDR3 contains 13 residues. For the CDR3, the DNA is TGTGCCAGCAGTGAACAAGAGAAAGAGACCCAGTACTTC. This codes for CASSEQEKETQYF.

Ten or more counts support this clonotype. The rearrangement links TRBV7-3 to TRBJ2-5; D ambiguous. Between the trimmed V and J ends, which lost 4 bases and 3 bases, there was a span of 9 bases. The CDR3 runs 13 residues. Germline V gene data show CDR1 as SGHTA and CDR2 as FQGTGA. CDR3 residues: CASSWAREETQYF. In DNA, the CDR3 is TGTGCCAGCAGCTGGGCACGGGAAGAGACCCAGTACTTC.

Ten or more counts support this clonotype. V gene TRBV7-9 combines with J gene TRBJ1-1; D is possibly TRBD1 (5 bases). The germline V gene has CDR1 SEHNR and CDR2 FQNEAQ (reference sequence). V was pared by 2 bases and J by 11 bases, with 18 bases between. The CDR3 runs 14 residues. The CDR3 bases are TGTGCCAGCAGCTTACCCCGGCAGGGAATAGAGGCTTTCTTT. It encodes CASSLPRQGIEAFF.

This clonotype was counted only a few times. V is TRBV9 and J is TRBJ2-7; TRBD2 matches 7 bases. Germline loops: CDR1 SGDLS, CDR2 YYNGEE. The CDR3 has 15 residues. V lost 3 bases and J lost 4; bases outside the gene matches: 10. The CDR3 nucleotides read TGTGCCAGCAGCGCCCAACCAAGGGAGGGATACGAGCAGTACTTC. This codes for CASSAQPREGYEQYF.

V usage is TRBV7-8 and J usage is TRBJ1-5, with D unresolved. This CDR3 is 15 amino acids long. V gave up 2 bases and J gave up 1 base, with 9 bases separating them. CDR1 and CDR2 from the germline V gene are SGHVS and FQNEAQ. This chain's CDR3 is CASSLHAGSNQPQHF. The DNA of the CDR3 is TGTGCCAGCAGCTTACACGCGGGGAGCAATCAGCCCCAGCATTTT.

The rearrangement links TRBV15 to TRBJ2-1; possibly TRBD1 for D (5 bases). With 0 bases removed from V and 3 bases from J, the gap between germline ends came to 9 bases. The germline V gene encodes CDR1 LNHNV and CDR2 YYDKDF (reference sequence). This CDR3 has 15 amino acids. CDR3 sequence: CATSRDPRDYNEQFF. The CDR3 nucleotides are TGTGCCACCAGCAGAGATCCCAGGGACTACAATGAGCAGTTCTTC.

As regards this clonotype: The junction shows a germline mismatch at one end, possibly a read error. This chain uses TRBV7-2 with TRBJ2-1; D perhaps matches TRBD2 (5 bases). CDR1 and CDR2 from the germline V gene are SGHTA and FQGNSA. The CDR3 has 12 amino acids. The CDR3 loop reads CASGLGGEEQFF. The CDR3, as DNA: TGTGCCAGCGGCTTGGGTGGGGAGGAGCAGTTCTTC.

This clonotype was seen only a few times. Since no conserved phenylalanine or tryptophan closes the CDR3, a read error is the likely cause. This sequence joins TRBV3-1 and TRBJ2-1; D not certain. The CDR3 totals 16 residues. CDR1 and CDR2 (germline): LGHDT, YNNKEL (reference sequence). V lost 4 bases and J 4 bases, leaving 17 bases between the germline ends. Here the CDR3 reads CASSPRVGVDYNEQFV. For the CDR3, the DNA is TGTGCCAGCAGCCCCCGGGTAGGTGTGGATTACAATGAGCAGTTCGTC.

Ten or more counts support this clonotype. The CDR3, as DNA: TGTGCCAGCAGTCTACTTATTGGCCAGGGGGCGCTTAGCTCCTACGAGCAGTACTTC. This translates into CASSLLIGQGALSSYEQYF. The chain carries TRBV28 and TRBJ2-7; TRBD1 matches 8 bases. CDR1 and CDR2 from the germline V gene are MDHEN and SYDVKM. The CDR3 runs to 19 residues. V was pared by 5 bases and J by 0 bases, with 18 bases of the junction left unmatched.

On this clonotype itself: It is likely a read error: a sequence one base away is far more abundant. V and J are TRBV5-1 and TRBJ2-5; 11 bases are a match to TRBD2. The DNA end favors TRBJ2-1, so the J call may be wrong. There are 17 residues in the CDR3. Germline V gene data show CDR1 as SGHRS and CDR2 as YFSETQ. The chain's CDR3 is CVSSSDRGLAAYNEQFF. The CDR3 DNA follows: TGCGTCAGCAGCTCGGACCGGGGACTAGCGGCCTACAATGAGCAGTTCTTC.